The sequence of this T cell receptor (beta chain) was determined in a study of shared clonotypes between healthy human individuals. CDR3 length equals 13 residues. The germline V and J ends were trimmed by 3 bases and 4 bases, with 9 bases remaining between them. CDR1 and CDR2 (germline): SEHNR, FQNEAQ (reference sequence). Libraries were prepared by immunoSEQ multiplex PCR; TCRdb keeps only in-frame clonotypes and omits some of them. Of about half a million clones detected, 60% to 85% appear once; the ten largest clones hold 10% to 15%. The sequenced sample was PBMCs. V and J are TRBV7-9 and TRBJ1-2; D remains ambiguous. The receptor comes from a woman aged 40 to 49 in good health. Some clones in this sample may be carry-over from other donors' samples. The CDR3 protein is CASSLKAGYGYTF. The CDR3 DNA follows: TGTGCCAGCAGCTTGAAGGCAGGCTATGGCTACACCTTC.